This T cell receptor (beta chain) was profiled in a study of blood T cell repertoires in COVID-19. Study-wide background: Specimens from acute and convalescent COVID-19 originated in the United States, Italy and Spain. PBMCs, B-cell-depleted T cells, or T cells provided the cDNA or gDNA that made up the material.

In the source study's methods: Reference gene primer amplification yielded estimated nucleated cell counts. Sequencing was performed with immunoSEQ multiplex PCR; in TCRdb, only in-frame clones are kept and a portion is missing. D and trimming come from the DNA, and the V and J calls and clone size come from that table. The repertoire has 150,000 to 200,000 clones, 80% to 90% of them found once; the top ten carry 1.5% to 2%. The CDR3 is made up of 14 amino acids. From germline, CDR1 is SEHNR and CDR2 FQNEAQ (reference sequence). The V and J ends lost 4 bases and 2 bases respectively, with 11 bases between them.

This clonotype was obtained from a man aged 18 to 35 who had recovered from COVID-19. The specimen sequenced was peripheral blood. The rearrangement joins TRBV7-9 to TRBJ2-5; a weak D match, TRBD1 (8 bases). CDR3 amino acids: CASSYRGGQETQYF. The CDR3, as DNA: TGTGCCAGCAGCTACAGGGGGGGTCAAGAGACCCAGTACTTC. The full variable domain, with the rest looked up from reference TRBV7-9 and TRBJ2-5, is DTGVSQNPRHKITKRGQNVTFRCDPISEHNRLYWYRQTLGQGPEFLTYFQNEAQLEKSRLLSDRFSAERPKGSFSTLEIQRTEQGDSAMYLCASSYRGGQETQYFGPGTRLLVL.